These 21 T cell receptor beta chains originate from one sample sequenced in a study of cytomegalovirus exposure and HLA in healthy donors. PCR used 60 Vbeta primers and 13 Jbeta primers. Using immunoSEQ multiplex PCR, the repertoire was profiled, and TCRdb retains in-frame clones only, with some absent. The sample records 150,000 to 200,000 clones, about four fifths being singletons. Sample: PBMCs. The receptors shown here come from a girl aged 5-17 years in good health and CMV-seropositive.

The chain links TRBV5-1 to TRBJ2-4; TRBD2 matches at 8 bases. The CDR3 runs to 16 residues. Trimming cost V 7 bases and J 7 bases; bases outside gene matches: 16. CDR1 is SGHRS, CDR2 YFSETQ, per germline. CDR3 protein: CASSTGGSGIGNIQYF. The CDR3 nucleotides are TGCGCCAGCTCCACTGGGGGTAGCGGGATCGGGAACATTCAGTACTTC.

Here the CDR3 reads CASSVDRGRDEQYF. DNA of the CDR3: TGCGCCAGCAGCGTCGACAGGGGGCGGGACGAGCAGTACTTC. V and J are TRBV5-1 and TRBJ2-5, with 10 bases fitting TRBD1. The J call is uncertain, as TRBJ2-7 better fits the DNA end. The CDR3 spans 14 residues. CDR1 and CDR2 (germline): SGHRS, YFSETQ.

The chain has TRBV5-4 and TRBJ2-1, with 11 bases identical to TRBD2. Germline lookup yields CDR1 SGHNT and CDR2 YYREEE (reference sequence). This CDR3 contains 15 residues. With 4 bases clipped from V and 4 bases from J, the junction kept 4 bases outside the gene matches. The CDR3 spells CASSRSSGGYNEQFF. The CDR3 nucleotides read TGTGCCAGCAGCCGGTCTAGCGGGGGGTACAATGAGCAGTTCTTC.

The chain uses TRBV27 and TRBJ2-5; 8 positions match TRBD1. CDR1 is MNHEY, CDR2 SMNVEV, per germline (reference sequence). V was clipped by 5 bases and J by 4 bases; unmatched bases: 9. The CDR3 sequence is 15 residues long. The CDR3 coding sequence is TGTGCCAGCAGTACCCAGGACAGGGTCGGAGAGACCCAGTACTTC. Protein product: CASSTQDRVGETQYF.

In DNA form, the CDR3 reads TGTGCCAGCAGCTTATCCCTATTGCGCCATGAGCAGTTCTTC. Translation: CASSLSLLRHEQFF. The gene calls are TRBV13 and TRBJ2-1; D is unresolved. CDR3 size: 14 residues. The germline gives CDR1 PRHDT, CDR2 FYEKMQ (reference sequence). The V gene lost 2 bases and the J gene lost 8 bases, with 13 bases spanning the gap.

The V gene is TRBV18, the J gene TRBJ2-2, with 11 bases that match TRBD2. CDR1 KGHSH and CDR2 LQKENI come from the germline V gene. This CDR3 region has 16 residues. V shed 2 bases, J shed 3 bases, and the junction held 2 bases outside the gene matches. The DNA for the CDR3 is TGTGCCAGCTCACCAGTACTAGCGGGAGACACCGGGGAGCTGTTTTTT. It is translated as CASSPVLAGDTGELFF.

The rearrangement joins TRBV19 to TRBJ2-7; TRBD2 matches 12 bases. CDR3 length: 15 residues. Germline trimming cut 5 bases from V and 3 bases from J; bases unmatched to any gene: 5. Germline V CDR1 and CDR2: LNHDA, SQIVND (reference sequence). The CDR3 region has the DNA TGTGCCAGTAGTGCCAGACTAGCGGGAGACTACGAGCAGTACTTC. This translates into CASSARLAGDYEQYF.

This chain uses TRBV7-8 with TRBJ1-1, with D possibly being TRBD1 (6 bases). Germline-derived CDR1 and CDR2 are SGHVS and FQNEAQ. Trimming cost V 1 base and J 2 bases, with 11 bases left between them. This CDR3 region has 15 residues. In DNA form, the CDR3 reads TGTGCCAGCAGCTTAGGCGGGGGGGCAAACACTGAAGCTTTCTTT. This encodes CASSLGGGANTEAFF.

The chain uses TRBV7-8 and TRBJ2-7; D gene uncertain. V was shortened by 1 base and J by 2 bases, with 9 bases between the two germline ends. The CDR3 loop spans 14 amino acids. Per germline, CDR1 SGHVS and CDR2 FQNEAQ. This CDR3 is CASSLGGFTYEQYF. The CDR3 region has the DNA TGTGCCAGCAGCTTAGGTGGCTTCACCTACGAGCAGTACTTC.

The chain uses TRBV6-1 and TRBJ2-4, with 7 bases that match TRBD2. The CDR3 is made up of 17 amino acids. J lost 9 bases, V lost 2 bases, and 16 bases had no gene match. Looked up from germline, CDR1 is MNHNS and CDR2 is SASEGT. Here the CDR3 DNA reads TGTGCCAGCAGTGAAAGTCGGACTAGGGGACCTTTTGGCATTCAGTACTTC. Residues: CASSESRTRGPFGIQYF.

The V call is TRBV28, the J call TRBJ1-2; 9 nucleotides line up with TRBD1. V trimming: 5 bases; J trimming: 3 bases; junction bases outside the gene matches: 10. The germline V gene has CDR1 MDHEN and CDR2 SYDVKM. This CDR3 has 16 residues. The CDR3 here is CASSRYRTGEDYGYTF. The CDR3 coding sequence is TGTGCCAGCAGTCGGTACAGGACAGGGGAGGACTATGGCTACACCTTC.

The chain recombines TRBV5-1 with TRBJ2-6; 9 nucleotides agree with TRBD1. V was pared by 4 bases and J by 3 bases, with 11 bases of the junction left unmatched. The V gene's germline CDR1 is SGHRS and CDR2 YFSETQ. This CDR3 is built from 18 residues. CDR3 in amino acids: CASSPGTGPLGGANVLTF. The CDR3 nucleotides are TGCGCCAGCAGCCCCGGGACAGGGCCTTTGGGTGGGGCCAACGTCCTGACTTTC.

J is TRBJ2-1 and V is TRBV23-1, with D perhaps matching TRBD1 (7 bases). TRBV23-1 is flagged as an ORF with uncertain function. Trimming removed 2 bases from V and 12 bases from J, with 17 bases in between. This CDR3 comprises 14 residues. The CDR3 protein is CASSQGGGAGWQFF. Written as DNA, the CDR3 is TGCGCCAGCAGTCAAGGAGGGGGCGCGGGGTGGCAGTTCTTC.

This chain connects TRBV15 to TRBJ1-2, with 8 nucleotides matching TRBD1. The J segment lost 4 bases and the V segment lost 0 bases, leaving 4 bases of the junction unmatched. Germline loops: CDR1 LNHNV, CDR2 YYDKDF (reference sequence). CDR3 length: 15 amino acids. DNA of the CDR3: TGTGCCACCAGCAGAGAACCAGGGGGCGGCTATGGCTACACCTTC. It translates to CATSREPGGGYGYTF.

This sequence joins TRBV7-6 and TRBJ2-1; 9 bases align to TRBD2. Germline V gene data show CDR1 as SGHVS and CDR2 as FNYEAQ. The CDR3 spans 15 residues. V lost 3 bases to trimming and J lost 0 bases; unmatched junction nucleotides: 0. The CDR3 coding sequence is TGTGCCAGCAGCTTTAGCGGGAGCTCCTACAATGAGCAGTTCTTC. Its translation: CASSFSGSSYNEQFF.

V is TRBV4-3 and J is TRBJ1-6; no clear D. V lost 0 bases to trimming and J lost 2 bases, with 2 bases between them. The germline V gene has CDR1 LGHNA and CDR2 YSLEER. The CDR3 length is 14 residues. The CDR3 loop is CASSQDAYNSPLHF. DNA of the CDR3: TGCGCCAGCAGCCAAGACGCCTATAATTCACCCCTCCACTTT.

This clone was detected only a few times. This chain uses TRBV18 with TRBJ2-3; weak D call: TRBD2 (5 bases). The germline gives CDR1 KGHSH, CDR2 LQKENI. The V end was cut by 5 bases, the J end by 0 bases, with 18 bases between. The CDR3 runs 17 residues. The CDR3 region has the DNA TGTGCCAGCTCAGGAGGCGGAGAGGGCTCTAGCACAGATACGCAGTATTTT. It yields the protein CASSGGGEGSSTDTQYF.

This chain connects TRBV5-6 to TRBJ1-1; 7 bases align to TRBD1. J gave up 0 bases and V 5 bases, and 10 bases lay outside the gene matches. Germline V lookup: CDR1 SGHDT, CDR2 YYEEEE. The CDR3 is 16 amino acids. CDR3 loop: CASRNRGAPLNTEAFF. In nucleotides, the CDR3 is TGTGCCAGCAGGAACAGGGGCGCTCCACTGAACACTGAAGCTTTCTTT.

This rearrangement joins TRBV30 to TRBJ1-4; 11 bases line up with TRBD1. This CDR3 region has 12 residues. Germline V gene data show CDR1 as GTSNPN and CDR2 as SVGIG (reference sequence). J lost 7 bases, V lost 7 bases, and 2 bases had no gene match. Here the CDR3 reads CALGQGAEKLFF. CDR3 nucleotide sequence: TGTGCCTTAGGACAGGGGGCTGAAAAACTGTTTTTT.

V usage is TRBV28 and J usage is TRBJ2-7, with a tentative D call TRBD2 (7 bases). Germline loops: CDR1 MDHEN, CDR2 SYDVKM. The CDR3 totals 14 residues. Trimming removed 4 bases at V and 1 base at J, with 11 bases between. The CDR3 nucleotides are TGTGCCAGCAGTTCACAGGGAGGGTCCTACGAGCAGTACTTC. Protein: CASSSQGGSYEQYF.

The rearrangement joins TRBV9 to TRBJ1-1, with a possible D match to TRBD1 (5 bases). This CDR3 has 14 residues. The V and J ends lost 1 base and 4 bases respectively, with 11 bases between them. Germline V gene sequence: CDR1 SGDLS, CDR2 YYNGEE. DNA of the CDR3: TGTGCCAGCAGCGTAACGGCAGGGTTCACTGAAGCTTTCTTT. Protein: CASSVTAGFTEAFF.